Listed below are T cell receptor beta chains from one sample, sequenced in a study of human T cells and chemical hapten exposure. TCRdb reprocessed the RACE reads via MiXCR and lists one record per CDR3 protein. This repertoire shows 75,000 to 90,000 distinct CDR3 sequences, 10% to 13% found once; its top ten account for roughly 3.7%. This specimen was whole blood, taken in connection with sensitization to the hapten diphenylcyclopropenone (DPC). The receptors shown here come from a woman aged 50 to 65 with alopecia areata. Some clones in this sample may be carry-over from other donors' samples. CDR3s include the opening cysteine and the closing phenylalanine or tryptophan. A D gene is named only where the DNA matches it firmly. Rows may omit the clone size; those that give it use once, few, many or a size class.

. | TRBJ2-1 | TRBV20-1 | few | TGCAGTGCCAGGGTTCCGGGACCGAATGAGCAGTTCTTC | CSARVPGPNEQFF
. | TRBJ2-3 | TRBV11-2 | many | TGTGCCAGCAGCAACGTTGGCGGGTCCACAGATACGCAGTATTTT | CASSNVGGSTDTQYF
. | TRBJ1-3 | TRBV29-1 | few | TGCAGCGTTGGGGGCAACTCTGGAAACACCATATATTTT | CSVGGNSGNTIYF
TRBD2 | TRBJ2-1 | TRBV7-2 | . | TGTGCCAGCAGCTTAAAGGGAGGGTTATACAATGAGCAGTTCTTC | CASSLKGGLYNEQFF
TRBD1 | TRBJ2-4 | TRBV5-1 | . | TGCGCCAGCAGCCTACGGGACAGGGCGGGGACCAAAAACATTCAGTACTTC | CASSLRDRAGTKNIQYF
. | TRBJ1-4 | TRBV4-3 | many | TGCGCCAGCAGCCAAGAAAGTGTCCGCGGGGAAAAACTGTTTTTT | CASSQESVRGEKLFF
. | TRBJ2-3 | TRBV20-1 | many | TGCAGTGCTAGAACCCCGTGGGGGAGCGGGACAGATACGCAGTATTTT | CSARTPWGSGTDTQYF
. | TRBJ2-6 | TRBV5-1 | many | TGCGCCAGCAGCTTGCCGAGGACATCTGGGGCCAACGTCCTGACTTTC | CASSLPRTSGANVLTF
. | TRBJ2-1 | TRBV6-2/TRBV6-3 | many | TGTGCCAGCAGTTACTCGAGATCGGATGAGCAGTTCTTC | CASSYSRSDEQFF
. | TRBJ1-2 | TRBV29-1 | many | TGCAGCGTTGACAGGGGCTATGGCTACACCTTC | CSVDRGYGYTF
. | TRBJ1-2 | TRBV3-1 | many | TGTGCCAGCAGCCAGGCATACGGAGACTATGGCTACACCTTC | CASSQAYGDYGYTF
TRBD1 | TRBJ2-5 | TRBV28 | few | TGTGCCAGCACTGGGACAGGGGCAGGACAAGAGACCCAGTACTTC | CASTGTGAGQETQYF
TRBD2 | TRBJ2-7 | TRBV7-3 | few | TGTGCCAGCAGCCCAGGACTAGCGGGATCCTACGAGCAGTACTTC | CASSPGLAGSYEQYF
TRBD1 | TRBJ2-7 | TRBV12-5 | many | TGTGCTAGTGGTGCCTCCGGGACAGGGGGCAACGAGCAGTACTTC | CASGASGTGGNEQYF
TRBD2 | TRBJ2-7 | TRBV29-1 | few | TGCAGTGTTATGTCGGGAGGGCTGGGCGAGCAGTACTTC | CSVMSGGLGEQYF